This is a list of T cell receptor beta chains from one sample in a study of CD8+ T cells in alopecia areata. Here immunoSEQ multiplex PCR was the method, and the copy in TCRdb shows in-frame clones only, minus some. The data hold about 200,000 clones, with 56% observed a single time. The sequenced sample was CD8+ T cells sorted from blood. These receptors all stem from a human donor in good health. Each CDR3 is given with its conserved first and last residue. The D gene is left open where the match is weak. Size is omitted from some rows. Given values are once, few, many or a class for expanded clones.

D | J | size | V | length | DNA | CDR3
- | TRBJ2-2 | - | TRBV28 | 15 | TGTGCCAGCAGTTTTACGGGATCGAACACCGGGGAGCTGTTTTTT | CASSFTGSNTGELFF
- | TRBJ2-1 | - | TRBV27 | 15 | TGTGCCAGCAGTTTATCAAAGAGCCTCTACAATGAGCAGTTCTTC | CASSLSKSLYNEQFF
TRBD1 | TRBJ2-1 | - | TRBV30 | 15 | TGTGCCTGGAGTGTAAGGGACAGGGAGGACAATGAGCAGTTCTTC | CAWSVRDREDNEQFF
TRBD2 | TRBJ2-5 | - | TRBV30 | 13 | TGTGCCTGGGAGGGGACTAGCGGGGAGACCCAGTACTTC | CAWEGTSGETQYF
TRBD1 | TRBJ2-5 | - | TRBV4-1 | 17 | TGCGCCAGCAGCCTAGAGGGGGCTCTCACCCTCCAAGAGACCCAGTACTTC | CASSLEGALTLQETQYF
- | TRBJ2-7 | - | TRBV25-1 | 13 | TGTGCCAGCTCTCATTGGGGTTCCTACGAGCAGTACTTC | CASSHWGSYEQYF
TRBD1 | TRBJ2-5 | few | TRBV6-5 | 14 | TGTGCCAGCAGTCCCAGGGACAGGGCAGAGACCCAGTACTTC | CASSPRDRAETQYF
- | TRBJ1-1 | few | TRBV6-5 | 12 | TGTGCCAGCAGTCTACAGGGTACTGAAGCTTTCTTT | CASSLQGTEAFF
- | TRBJ1-2 | - | TRBV13 | 14 | TGTGCCGCTCTCGACCAGCTTAGGGGCTATGGCTACACCTTC | CAALDQLRGYGYTF
TRBD1 | TRBJ2-7 | - | TRBV27 | 15 | TGTGCCAGCAGTTGGGGACAGACCGAGACCTACGAGCAGTACTTC | CASSWGQTETYEQYF
TRBD2 | TRBJ2-5 | - | TRBV5-4 | 17 | TGTGCCAGCAGCTTCGCTGGGCGGGGGGGTCCGCGAGAGACCCAGTACTTC | CASSFAGRGGPRETQYF
- | TRBJ2-7 | - | TRBV11-2 | 12 | TGTGCCAGCAGCTTCCTTTCCTACGAGCAGTACTTC | CASSFLSYEQYF
TRBD1 | TRBJ1-2 | - | TRBV29-1 | 15 | TGCAGCGTTAATAAAAGGGACAGGCGAAACTATGGCTACACCTTC | CSVNKRDRRNYGYTF
- | TRBJ2-7 | - | TRBV9 | 13 | TGTGCCAGCAGCACCTCGAGTGGATACGAGCAGTACTTC | CASSTSSGYEQYF
- | TRBJ2-7 | few | TRBV7-9 | 12 | TGTGCCAGCAGCTTTTCTGGCTCCGAGCAGTACTTC | CASSFSGSEQYF
TRBD1 | TRBJ1-4 | once | TRBV13 | 15 | TGTGCCAGCAGCCCAGGGACAGGGGAACTAGAAAAACTGTTTTTT | CASSPGTGELEKLFF
- | TRBJ1-5 | - | TRBV27 | 14 | TGTGCCAGCAGGAATACAGGCTCCAATCAGCCCCAGCATTTT | CASRNTGSNQPQHF
TRBD2 | TRBJ2-2 | - | TRBV4-1 | 17 | TGCGCCAGCAGCCAAGTGGCAGGCCGGGAGGACACCGGGGAGCTGTTTTTT | CASSQVAGREDTGELFF
- | TRBJ2-2 | - | TRBV9 | 13 | TGTGCCAGCAGCGCCGGGGGACCCGGGGAGCTGTTTTTT | CASSAGGPGELFF
TRBD2 | TRBJ2-1 | - | TRBV29-1 | 16 | TGCAGCGTTGAATTGGACGGGGGGAGCGTCTACAATGAGCAGTTCTTC | CSVELDGGSVYNEQFF
TRBD2 | TRBJ2-1 | few | TRBV12-5 | 16 | TGTGCTAGTGACATTCTAGCGGGGGGTCCCCACGGTGAGCAGTTCTTC | CASDILAGGPHGEQFF
- | TRBJ1-6 | - | TRBV7-9 | 12 | TGTGCCAGCAGCTTAATCCGGGAACCCCTCCACTTT | CASSLIREPLHF
- | TRBJ2-1 | - | TRBV29-1 | 12 | TGCAGCGTTGAGGGGGTCTACAATGAGCAGTTCTTC | CSVEGVYNEQFF
TRBD1 | TRBJ1-1 | few | TRBV19 | 14 | TGTGCCAGTAGCCTCGGACAGGGGAACACTGAAGCTTTCTTT | CASSLGQGNTEAFF
- | TRBJ2-5 | - | TRBV13 | 13 | TGTGCCAGCAGTCCAGGGGCCCAAGAGACCCAGTACTTC | CASSPGAQETQYF
- | TRBJ1-2 | - | TRBV4-1 | 14 | TGCGCCAGCAGCCAGCATGGGGCGTCTGGAGGCTACACCTTC | CASSQHGASGGYTF
- | TRBJ1-5 | few | TRBV19 | 14 | TGTGCCAGCTGCGGGGGAGGGGGAAGTCAGCCCCAGCATTTT | CASCGGGGSQPQHF
TRBD1 | TRBJ2-1 | - | TRBV4-1 | 12 | TGCGCCAGCAGCTTAACAGGGGCCCTGCAGTTCTTC | CASSLTGALQFF
- | TRBJ2-3 | - | TRBV4-1 | 14 | TGCGCCAGCACCGGGGGACAGAGCTCAGATACGCAGTATTTT | CASTGGQSSDTQYF
TRBD2 | TRBJ2-5 | - | TRBV15 | 15 | TGTGCCACCAGCAGAGGGGGACTAGCCGACGAGACCCAGTACTTC | CATSRGGLADETQYF
- | TRBJ2-7 | - | TRBV5-4 | 13 | TGTGCCAGCAGGGGCGGGGCCTCCTACGAGCAGTACTTC | CASRGGASYEQYF